The rows below give T cell receptor beta chains drawn from one sample of a study of blood T cell repertoires in COVID-19. The data were produced by immunoSEQ multiplex PCR, yet TCRdb's version contains in-frame clones alone and is incomplete. The sample consists of 75,000 to 100,000 clones, around 87% of them appearing once. Source material: peripheral blood. These receptor sequences come from a human donor with acute or convalescent COVID-19. The donor label of this sample is uncertain. CDR3s include the opening cysteine and the closing phenylalanine or tryptophan. For some rows the clone size is stated as once, few or many, or as a class when expanded; others skip it.

size | J | V | CDR3
once | TRBJ2-7 | TRBV29-1 | CSGGGQGHYEQYF
few | TRBJ2-6 | TRBV6-6 | CASSRQGTFSGANVLTF
. | TRBJ1-2 | TRBV5-1 | CASSLNREDYGYTF
. | TRBJ2-5 | TRBV27 | CASSLRTGGVLAQETQYF
. | TRBJ2-1 | TRBV19 | CASHQGAGIYNEQFF
once | TRBJ2-5 | TRBV9 | CASSTESRGARETQYF
. | TRBJ1-3 | TRBV5-5 | CASSFRTGRGSGNTIYF
once | TRBJ2-7 | TRBV14 | CASSRDRGSRPYF
. | TRBJ1-2 | TRBV27 | CASSLGEYYGYTF
. | TRBJ1-1 | TRBV14 | CASSQDYPTEAFF
. | TRBJ1-2 | TRBV5-1 | CASSSTGEGGYTF
once | TRBJ1-4 | TRBV5-1 | CASSSRGVEEKLFF
. | TRBJ1-6 | TRBV6-5 | CASSRSGGDNSPLHF
. | TRBJ2-7 | TRBV2 | CASSVLLAGDSYEQYF
. | TRBJ2-2 | TRBV30 | CAWTRDTANTGELFF
. | TRBJ2-2 | TRBV18 | CASSTTGFDTGELFF
. | TRBJ2-1 | TRBV5-4 | CASSPGQGAYNEQFF
. | TRBJ1-2 | TRBV14 | CASSPQGTGGYGYTF
. | TRBJ2-7 | TRBV25-1 | CASSEYRDRGYEQYF
. | TRBJ2-3 | TRBV24-1 | CATSWTGEGTDTQYF
many | TRBJ1-2 | TRBV19 | CASLGIQGYGYTF
. | TRBJ1-5 | TRBV7-9 | CASSKGVNQPQHF
. | TRBJ2-5 | TRBV7-6 | CASSLGQGGPGTQYF
. | TRBJ1-5 | TRBV28 | CASSPYTPHHQPQHF
. | TRBJ1-1 | TRBV6-2/TRBV6-3 | CASSSAGLQSKAFF
. | TRBJ2-1 | TRBV5-1 | CASSLVRGGLNEQFF
. | TRBJ2-1 | TRBV3-1/TRBV3-2 | CASSQRPSGGDEQFF
. | TRBJ2-7 | TRBV27 | CASSFGGNEQYF
. | TRBJ2-1 | TRBV9 | CASSPTTGQGYNEQFF
. | TRBJ1-2 | TRBV11-2 | CASSLGRQGITYGYTF
. | TRBJ2-1 | TRBV15 | CATSSLSYNEQFF
once | TRBJ1-1 | TRBV5-1 | CASGLGGEGTEAFF
. | TRBJ1-4 | TRBV7-2 | CASSSAQRNNEKLFF
. | TRBJ1-1 | TRBV29-1 | CSGYGTGGMNTEAFF
. | TRBJ2-3 | TRBV7-2 | CASSLGSSRWDTQYF
. | TRBJ2-7 | TRBV15 | CATSRGLGRSYGQYF
. | TRBJ1-2 | TRBV30 | CAWRFSANYGYTF
. | TRBJ2-5 | TRBV7-9 | CASSLGTGVQETQYF
. | TRBJ1-2 | TRBV10-3 | CAITKDSTYNYGYTF
. | TRBJ1-2 | TRBV6-6 | CASSYSEGEGYTF
. | TRBJ2-7 | TRBV6-6 | CASGTGVSYEQYF
once | TRBJ2-7 | TRBV27 | CASSYGDFYEQYF
few | TRBJ1-5 | TRBV6-5 | CASSFDRDQPQHF
. | TRBJ2-7 | TRBV19 | CASSSRTDSYEQYF
once | TRBJ1-3 | TRBV18 | CASSPGTGAYSGNTIYF
. | TRBJ2-5 | TRBV9 | CASSPRGGGEQETQYF
. | TRBJ1-5 | TRBV7-9 | CASSLGGPDRGQPQHF
few | TRBJ2-5 | TRBV9 | CASSVGGDQETQYF
. | TRBJ2-7 | TRBV10-3 | CTISGSDSLSSYEQYF
. | TRBJ2-3 | TRBV28 | CASKGGGTDTQYF
. | TRBJ2-5 | TRBV7-2 | CASSSEGLARETQYF
. | TRBJ2-7 | TRBV9 | CASSVDRLADSYEQYF
once | TRBJ2-3 | TRBV5-1 | CASSSARTSGQGAEDTQYF
. | TRBJ1-4 | TRBV6-5 | CASWGRGPNEKLFF
few | TRBJ1-1 | TRBV2 | CASSEDGLRAFF
few | TRBJ1-2 | TRBV24-1 | CATSESGGSNYGYTF
. | TRBJ2-1 | TRBV27 | CASTPGGVASPNEQFF
. | TRBJ1-1 | TRBV5-4 | CASSLVGSGRGEAFF